Listed below are T cell receptor beta chains from one sample, sequenced in a study of blood T cell repertoires in COVID-19. Clones were read by immunoSEQ multiplex PCR, and TCRdb kept only the in-frame ones, dropping some. The repertoire holds 140,000 to 150,000 clones, with more than 75% as singletons. Material for sequencing was peripheral blood. Source of these receptors: a man in his sixties with acute or convalescent COVID-19. Both conserved end residues are trimmed from each CDR3. Each record gives: J gene, V gene, CDR3 protein.

TRBJ2-7 | TRBV5-1 | ASSPGTSGPIWEQY
TRBJ2-7 | TRBV28 | ASQGTTYFFEQY
TRBJ1-4 | TRBV6-5 | ASSRQGSYWEKLF
TRBJ2-1 | TRBV7-6 | ASSLGSASSYNEQF
TRBJ1-4 | TRBV20-1 | SASNRMGEKLF
TRBJ1-5 | TRBV4-1 | ASSQDWTNPNQPQH
TRBJ2-3 | TRBV23-1 | ASSHCTASGTTDTQY
TRBJ2-7 | TRBV11-2 | ASSSRQYYEQY
TRBJ2-7 | TRBV6-5 | ASSYDSTYEQY
TRBJ2-7 | TRBV7-2 | ASSFPTSGSDEQY
TRBJ1-5 | TRBV10-1 | ASSESDTLEKLGQPQH
TRBJ1-1 | TRBV7-8 | ASSSMGQLSTEAF
TRBJ2-3 | TRBV10-1 | ASHWYRSHPSTDTQY
TRBJ1-5 | TRBV19 | ASSNVNSNQPQH
TRBJ2-5 | TRBV27 | ASRGVEETQY
TRBJ2-7 | TRBV18 | ASSGQGGTYEQY
TRBJ2-1 | TRBV18 | ASSPGTGNRGEQF
TRBJ2-5 | TRBV5-1 | ASSLYLGETQY
TRBJ1-2 | TRBV18 | ASSTRGAHGYT
TRBJ1-4 | TRBV2 | ASGYGTGYEKLF
TRBJ2-5 | TRBV15 | ATSREDWTGETQY
TRBJ2-5 | TRBV5-1 | ASSLSGQGRETQY
TRBJ2-2 | TRBV30 | AWRPTTGTGELF
TRBJ1-1 | TRBV7-8 | ASSPGHQNTEAF
TRBJ1-6 | TRBV18 | ASSPMDSNSPLH
TRBJ2-7 | TRBV7-7 | ASSLGAGGMNEQY
TRBJ2-5 | TRBV5-1 | ASSLIGGETQY
TRBJ2-5 | TRBV7-8 | ASSLGGGTETQY
TRBJ1-6 | TRBV10-3 | AISDPGQGSFSYNSPLH
TRBJ1-2 | TRBV12-3/TRBV12-4 | ASSLRDSGYT
TRBJ2-3 | TRBV27 | ASSPRASHTDTQY
TRBJ1-2 | TRBV5-1 | ASSLAPTRANYGYT
TRBJ1-5 | TRBV6-5 | ASSYQYPLNQPQH
TRBJ2-5 | TRBV28 | ASRSPSGISETQY
TRBJ1-2 | TRBV6-2/TRBV6-3 | ASSPPGRSYT
TRBJ2-5 | TRBV6-5 | ASSRKWTVQETQY
TRBJ2-7 | TRBV11-2 | ASRVGRGQGSYEQY
TRBJ2-2 | TRBV9 | ASSVAGNTGELF
TRBJ1-5 | TRBV6-2/TRBV6-3 | ASSYRDSNQPQH
TRBJ1-2 | TRBV12-3/TRBV12-4 | ASSLGREHGYT
TRBJ2-1 | TRBV30 | AWSVANEQF
TRBJ1-2 | TRBV28 | ASSLTGFFSGIYGYT
TRBJ2-1 | TRBV11-2 | ASSLGGSSYNEQF
TRBJ2-1 | TRBV24-1 | ATSDLQGGSEYNEQF
TRBJ1-2 | TRBV5-5 | ASSSDTAYGYT
TRBJ1-6 | TRBV11-2 | ASSPPQPNSPLH
TRBJ1-2 | TRBV28 | ASSLSRVPSYGYT
TRBJ2-2 | TRBV7-8 | ASSLQGTGELF
TRBJ2-1 | TRBV5-1 | ASSLVLAGVGDEQF
TRBJ1-6 | TRBV5-1 | ASSLEGLRGNSPLH
TRBJ1-3 | TRBV6-5 | ASTGTVFGNTIY
TRBJ2-1 | TRBV3-1/TRBV3-2 | ASSPQPGQGGYNEQF
TRBJ1-4 | TRBV2 | ASGGGGREKLF
TRBJ1-5 | TRBV19 | ASSIGQGSFQPQH